This TCR beta chain is from a study of blood T cells in healthy people across ages. Study findings and constraints: Because sorting was not performed, PBMCs prevented conclusive naive versus antigen-experienced comparison. From one million sequenced T cells, diversity estimates were lower bounds.

Primed by a sample-barcoded 5' primer and a J-beta primer mix, a second PCR proceeded for about 6 to 11 cycles. From the 5' RACE reads, TCRdb called clonotypes with MiXCR, one entry per CDR3 protein. The table includes 760,000 or so distinct CDR3 sequences, roughly 25% detected once. They isolated at least 7 million PBMCs from each sample. In regard to this clonotype: As yet, its antigen is unknown.

Trimming removed 3 bases at V and 10 bases at J, with 16 bases between. This CDR3 has 15 residues. The germline V gene has CDR1 SEHNR and CDR2 FQNEAQ (reference sequence). The same data also contributed to another study, on T cells of mothers and their children.

This chain joins TRBV7-9 and TRBJ1-6; maybe TRBD1 (6 bases). Sequencing was carried out using blood. This TCR was sampled from a boy between 10 and 17 years old in good health. This CDR3 is CASSFGEQGRSPLHF. CDR3 sequence (DNA): TGTGCCAGCAGCTTCGGGGAACAGGGTAGATCACCCCTCCACTTT.